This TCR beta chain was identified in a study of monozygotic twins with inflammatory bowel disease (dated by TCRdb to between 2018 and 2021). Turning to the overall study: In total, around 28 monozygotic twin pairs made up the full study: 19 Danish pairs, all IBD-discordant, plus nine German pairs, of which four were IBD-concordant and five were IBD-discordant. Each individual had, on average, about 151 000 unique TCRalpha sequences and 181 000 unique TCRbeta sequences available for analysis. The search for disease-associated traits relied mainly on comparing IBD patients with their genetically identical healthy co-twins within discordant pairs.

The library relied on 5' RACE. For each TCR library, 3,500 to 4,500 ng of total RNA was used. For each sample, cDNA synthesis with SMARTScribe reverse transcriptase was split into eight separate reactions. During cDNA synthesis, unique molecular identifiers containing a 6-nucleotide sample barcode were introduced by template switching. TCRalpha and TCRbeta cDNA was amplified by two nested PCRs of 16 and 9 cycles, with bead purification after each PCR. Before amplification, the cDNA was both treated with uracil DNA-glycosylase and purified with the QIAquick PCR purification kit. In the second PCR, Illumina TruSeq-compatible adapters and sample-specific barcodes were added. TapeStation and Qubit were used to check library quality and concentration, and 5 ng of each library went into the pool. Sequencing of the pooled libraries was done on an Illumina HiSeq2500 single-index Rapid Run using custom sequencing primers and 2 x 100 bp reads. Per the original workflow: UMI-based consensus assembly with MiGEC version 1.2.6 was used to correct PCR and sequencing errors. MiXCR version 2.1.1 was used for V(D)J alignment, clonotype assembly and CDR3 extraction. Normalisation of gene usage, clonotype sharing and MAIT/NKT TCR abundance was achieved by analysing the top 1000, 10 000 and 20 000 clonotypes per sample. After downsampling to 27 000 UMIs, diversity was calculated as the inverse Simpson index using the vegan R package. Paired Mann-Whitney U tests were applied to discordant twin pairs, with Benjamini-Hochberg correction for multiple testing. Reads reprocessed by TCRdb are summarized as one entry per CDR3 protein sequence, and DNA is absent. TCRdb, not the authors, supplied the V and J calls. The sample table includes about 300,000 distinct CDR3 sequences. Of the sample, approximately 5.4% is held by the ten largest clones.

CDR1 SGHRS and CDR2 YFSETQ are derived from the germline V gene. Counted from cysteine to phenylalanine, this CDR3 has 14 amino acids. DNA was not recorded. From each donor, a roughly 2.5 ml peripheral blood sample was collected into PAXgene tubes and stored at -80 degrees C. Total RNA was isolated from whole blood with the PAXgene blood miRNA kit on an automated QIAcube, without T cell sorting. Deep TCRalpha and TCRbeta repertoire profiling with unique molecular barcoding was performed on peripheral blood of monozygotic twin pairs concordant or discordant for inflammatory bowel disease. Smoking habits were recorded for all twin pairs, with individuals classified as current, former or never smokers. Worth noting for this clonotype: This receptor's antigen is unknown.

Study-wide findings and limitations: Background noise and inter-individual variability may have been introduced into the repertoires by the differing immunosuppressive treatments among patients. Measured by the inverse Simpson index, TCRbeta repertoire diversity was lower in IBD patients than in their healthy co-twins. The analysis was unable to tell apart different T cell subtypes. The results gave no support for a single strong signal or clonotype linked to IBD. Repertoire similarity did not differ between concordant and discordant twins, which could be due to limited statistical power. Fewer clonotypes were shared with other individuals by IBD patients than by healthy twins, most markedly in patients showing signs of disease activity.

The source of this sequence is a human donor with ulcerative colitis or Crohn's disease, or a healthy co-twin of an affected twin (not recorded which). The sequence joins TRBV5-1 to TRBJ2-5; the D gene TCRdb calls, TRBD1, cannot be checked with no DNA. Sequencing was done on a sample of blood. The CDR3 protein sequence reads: CASSLISDGGTQYF.